This TCR beta chain was recorded in a study of blood T cell repertoires in COVID-19. Background on the study: The origin of the acute and convalescent COVID-19 samples was the United States, Italy and Spain.

Unmatched junction bases numbered 6, after V lost 3 bases and J lost 2 bases. This CDR3 has 15 residues. Germline CDR1 SGHNT, CDR2 YYREEE (reference sequence). In the authors' methods: From reference gene primer amplification, estimates of nucleated cell counts were derived. This table comes from immunoSEQ multiplex PCR, and its TCRdb copy is limited to in-frame clones, with some not included. D and trimming come from the DNA, and the V and J calls and clone size come from that table. The sample records around 250,000 clones, roughly 88% being singletons. The sample was PBMCs or T cells enriched from blood (not recorded which). The TCR comes from a woman aged 40-49 years with acute COVID-19. The gene calls are TRBV5-4 and TRBJ2-7; 9 positions match TRBD1. The CDR3 spells CASSSPQGATYEQYF. As DNA, the CDR3 is TGTGCCAGCAGCTCTCCACAGGGGGCCACCTACGAGCAGTACTTC.